This TCR beta chain is drawn from a study of neoadjuvant anti-PD-1 for oral cavity cancer. In the study overall: Patients without progression received a fourth nivolumab dose around day 43, then surgical resection on days 50-56. Study results and limitations: With three patients per group, TCR findings need larger cohorts. Non-responders to neoadjuvant nivolumab had significantly more clonal PBMC T cells than responders.

Only in-frame clones appear in the TCRdb table, and some are missing; sequencing was by immunoSEQ multiplex PCR. The table lists over 11,000 clones, roughly four fifths of them singletons. Time point meaning: after neoadjuvant nivolumab, at surgical resection. Stage II-IVA oral cavity squamous cell carcinoma was new and untreated by systemic or radiation therapy. This clone was recorded a few times. Its antigen is still unknown. This CDR3 has 15 amino acids. Germline CDR1 reads SGHRS; CDR2 reads YFSETQ. The germline V and J ends were trimmed by 0 bases and 3 bases, with 10 bases remaining between them.

The sequences come from PBMCs, collected after nivolumab (anti-PD-1) treatment. The rearrangement uses TRBV5-1 and TRBJ1-3; TRBD1 might be the D (5 bases). This sequence originates from a person aged 35-79 years with oral cavity squamous cell carcinoma. The CDR3 DNA sequence: TGCGCCAGCAGCTTGGCAACAGGAGATGGAAACACCATATATTTT. Its translation: CASSLATGDGNTIYF.